Following are 24 T cell receptor beta chains from one sample sequenced in a study of Ad26.COV2.S vaccination and SARS-CoV-2 variants. Data came from immunoSEQ multiplex PCR; TCRdb stores just in-frame clones and leaves some out. Seen here are around 300,000 clones, around 89% observed once, and the top ten hold approximately 5%. As to treatment: around 19 received Ad26.COV2.S at low or high dose, single or two shots; roughly five received placebo; per-sample allocation not given. At day 63 after the first vaccine or placebo injection, samples were drawn. Sequencing used peripheral blood, obtained in a trial of Ad26.COV2.S vaccine versus placebo. The receptor source for this set is a person aged 18-65 years who received the Ad26.COV2.S COVID-19 vaccine or a placebo.

The rearrangement joins TRBV24-1 to TRBJ1-6; possibly TRBD1 for D (6 bases). This CDR3 is built from 14 residues. Trimming shortened V by 4 bases and J by 7 bases, and 10 bases separated the two germline ends. Germline CDR1 KGHDR, CDR2 SFDVKD. This CDR3 reads CATSETGANSPLHF. The CDR3 DNA follows: TGTGCCACCAGTGAGACAGGAGCGAATTCACCCCTCCACTTT.

V and J are TRBV4-2 and TRBJ1-1, with D unclear. Trimming left V 4 bases short and J 0 bases short, with 12 bases between. CDR1 is LGHNA and CDR2 is YNFKEQ in the germline V gene. The CDR3 spans 15 residues. The CDR3 DNA reads as TGTGCCAGCAGCCTCTCTGCAGTCCTGAACACTGAAGCTTTCTTT. Translation gives CASSLSAVLNTEAFF.

V is TRBV6-2 or TRBV6-3 and J is TRBJ2-1, with a weak D call TRBD2 (7 bases). V lost 5 bases and J lost 1, with 15 bases in between. The CDR3 has 16 amino acids. In germline, CDR1 is MNHEY, CDR2 SVGEGT. The CDR3 coding sequence is TGTGCCAGCAGTCCCCTTGAGGGGGGGTCCTACAATGAGCAGTTCTTC. Its translation is CASSPLEGGSYNEQFF.

This clone was counted a few times. The chain is built from TRBV2 and TRBJ1-2, with 11 bases aligning to TRBD1. CDR1 and CDR2 (germline): SNHLY, FYNNEI. The junction had 2 bases not matched to a gene; V was cut back by 4 bases and J by 4 bases. There are 14 residues in the CDR3. The CDR3 bases are TGTGCCAGCAGTGGGGACAGGGGGTCCTATGGCTACACCTTC. As protein: CASSGDRGSYGYTF.

The V gene is TRBV5-8, the J gene TRBJ1-3; 7 bases map to TRBD1. CDR3 length: 19 amino acids. CDR1 and CDR2 (germline): SGHTS, YDEGEE. Trimming cost V 5 bases and J 2 bases; bases outside gene matches: 19. This CDR3 reads CASRSTGTAKTLPGNTIYF. The CDR3, as DNA: TGTGCCAGCAGGTCAACCGGGACAGCTAAAACCCTCCCTGGAAACACCATATATTTT.

The rearrangement links TRBV27 to TRBJ1-4, with D possibly TRBD1 on 5 matching bases. The CDR3 totals 12 residues. Germline V gene lookup returns CDR1 MNHEY and CDR2 SMNVEV (reference sequence). Trimming removed 6 bases at V and 8 bases at J, with 10 bases between. CDR3 in DNA: TGTGCCAGCAGCGGGGGTGGCGAAAAACTGTTTTTT. It yields the protein CASSGGGEKLFF. Full variable domain (outside the CDR3, taken from reference TRBV27 and TRBJ1-4): EAQVTQNPRYLITVTGKKLTVTCSQNMNHEYMSWYRQDPGLGLRQIYYSMNVEVTDKGDVPEGYKVSRKEKRNFPLILESPSPNQTSLYFCASSGGGEKLFFGSGTQLSVL.

V gene TRBV27 combines with J gene TRBJ2-1, with 7 bases matching TRBD1. J lost 10 bases, V lost 5 bases, and 5 bases had no gene match. Germline loops: CDR1 MNHEY, CDR2 SMNVEV (reference sequence). CDR3 size: 12 residues. The CDR3: CASSVNRGEQFF. CDR3 nucleotides: TGTGCCAGCAGTGTAAACAGGGGCGAGCAGTTCTTC.

The chain combines TRBV6-5 with TRBJ2-1, with a weak D call TRBD1 (5 bases). Germline V gives CDR1 MNHEY, CDR2 SVGAGI. With 6 bases removed from V and 1 base from J, the gap between germline ends came to 10 bases. The CDR3 length is 14 residues. The chain's CDR3 is CASRAGFSYNEQFF. The CDR3 nucleotides read TGTGCCAGCAGGGCAGGGTTTTCCTACAATGAGCAGTTCTTC.

The rearrangement uses TRBV27 and TRBJ2-5; 9 positions match TRBD1. CDR3 length equals 15 residues. The germline V gene encodes CDR1 MNHEY and CDR2 SMNVEV (reference sequence). With V trimmed by 4 bases and J by 4 bases, 7 bases remained unmatched. The CDR3 region has the DNA TGTGCCAGCAGTTGGAGGGACAGGGTAGGAGAGACCCAGTACTTC. The encoded protein is CASSWRDRVGETQYF.

The rearrangement uses TRBV6-5 and TRBJ1-1; D is possibly TRBD1 (6 bases). The germline CDR1 and CDR2 sequences are MNHEY and SVGAGI. V lost 0 bases, J lost 3 bases, and 11 bases lay in between. There are 15 residues in the CDR3. CDR3 residues: CASSYSIQGHTEAFF. CDR3 coding DNA: TGTGCCAGCAGTTACTCGATCCAGGGGCACACTGAAGCTTTCTTT.

There are a few counts of this clone. The V and J genes are TRBV2 and TRBJ2-2; perhaps TRBD1 as D (6 bases). The germline V gene encodes CDR1 SNHLY and CDR2 FYNNEI. Trimming removed 6 bases from V and 6 bases from J, with 11 bases in between. The CDR3 is 13 residues long. The CDR3 sequence: CASRAQGAGELFF. The CDR3 coding sequence is TGTGCCAGCAGAGCACAGGGTGCCGGGGAGCTGTTTTTT.

A single count supports this clone. The CDR3 DNA is TGTGCCAGTAGTACCTCGGACGGAGAGGGCTACGAGCAGTACTTC. Protein product: CASSTSDGEGYEQYF. The chain carries TRBV19 and TRBJ2-7, with D possibly being TRBD2 (5 bases). CDR3 length: 15 amino acids. Between the trimmed V and J ends, which lost 4 bases and 3 bases, there was a span of 16 bases. CDR1 LNHDA and CDR2 SQIVND come from the germline V gene (reference sequence).

In its sample, this clone was seen once. This chain links TRBV4-1 with TRBJ2-5; TRBD1 matches 10 bases. Unmatched junction bases numbered 9, after V lost 3 bases and J lost 2 bases. CDR1 and CDR2 from the germline V gene are MGHRA and YSYEKL. This CDR3 is built from 17 residues. CDR3 loop: CASSHETRDRGQETQYF. The CDR3 DNA follows: TGCGCCAGCAGCCATGAAACTCGGGACAGGGGACAAGAGACCCAGTACTTC.

V usage is TRBV4-3 and J usage is TRBJ2-7, with TRBD2 matching 11 bases. V was clipped by 0 bases and J by 1 base; unmatched bases: 8. The CDR3 runs to 18 residues. The germline V gene encodes CDR1 LGHNA and CDR2 YSLEER. This CDR3 reads CASSQDFSGGEGSYEQYF. The CDR3 bases are TGCGCCAGCAGCCAAGACTTTAGCGGGGGGGAAGGTTCCTACGAGCAGTACTTC.

CDR3: CASSEGTGETYEQYF. Here the CDR3 DNA reads TGTGCCAGCAGTGAAGGAACAGGCGAAACCTACGAGCAGTACTTC. The chain joins TRBV2 to TRBJ2-7; possible D gene TRBD1, 5 bases. Deletions cut 1 base from V and 2 bases from J, with 12 bases between. Germline CDR1 is SNHLY and CDR2 is FYNNEI. This CDR3 is built from 15 residues.

The J gene is TRBJ1-1, the V gene TRBV5-8, with a weak D call TRBD1 (6 bases). V was trimmed by 1 base and J by 5 bases, leaving 9 bases between them. Germline V gives CDR1 SGHTS, CDR2 YDEGEE. The CDR3 covers 13 residues. The CDR3 DNA reads as TGTGCCAGCAGCTTGAGGGGGGGGACTGAAGCTTTCTTT. Protein sequence: CASSLRGGTEAFF.

This rearrangement joins TRBV19 to TRBJ2-2; 11 bases are shared with TRBD2. V dropped 5 bases and J dropped 5; count of bases not matched to a gene: 7. There are 16 residues in the CDR3. The germline V gene encodes CDR1 LNHDA and CDR2 SQIVND (reference sequence). CDR3 residues: CASSRDSGRETGELFF. As DNA, the CDR3 is TGTGCCAGTAGTCGGGATAGCGGGAGGGAGACCGGGGAGCTGTTTTTT.

This chain joins TRBV2 and TRBJ2-7; D not resolved. Trimming pared 6 bases from V and 1 base from J, leaving 10 bases between. The CDR3 covers 13 residues. The germline CDR1 and CDR2 sequences are SNHLY and FYNNEI. Here the CDR3 DNA reads TGTGCCAGCAGAAAGGACGGTTCCTACGAGCAGTACTTC. It translates to CASRKDGSYEQYF.

This clone was counted once. CDR3 sequence (DNA): TGTGCCAGCAGCTTAAACGGGGGGCCGAGCGGGGAGCTGTTTTTT. Amino acids: CASSLNGGPSGELFF. The chain couples TRBV7-2 to TRBJ2-2; the D gene is possibly TRBD2 (7 bases). The germline CDR1 and CDR2 sequences are SGHTA and FQGNSA. The V and J ends lost 2 bases and 7 bases respectively, with 14 bases between them. The CDR3 is made up of 15 amino acids.

The chain links TRBV5-1 to TRBJ1-5, with no clear D. CDR3 size: 13 residues. Trimming removed 5 bases from V and 1 base from J, with 7 bases in between. CDR1 is SGHRS and CDR2 is YFSETQ in the germline V gene. The CDR3: CASRVTSNQPQHF. Written as DNA, the CDR3 is TGCGCCAGCAGGGTAACAAGCAATCAGCCCCAGCATTTT.

The V call is TRBV13, the J call TRBJ1-2; TRBD1 is a possible D gene (5 bases). CDR3 length: 12 amino acids. Per the germline V gene, CDR1 is PRHDT and CDR2 is FYEKMQ (reference sequence). The germline V and J ends were trimmed by 0 bases and 8 bases, with 7 bases remaining between them. CDR3 loop: CASSLGRGGYTF. The CDR3 DNA follows: TGTGCCAGCAGCTTAGGGAGGGGAGGCTACACCTTC.

This chain joins TRBV6-5 and TRBJ2-3; 9 bases map to TRBD1. Trimming at V came to 8 bases and at J to 6 bases, leaving 12 bases not matched to a gene. CDR1 is MNHEY, CDR2 SVGAGI, per germline. The CDR3 is 15 amino acids. The CDR3 nucleotides read TGTGCCAGCGCCATAGGGGGGACAGGGTTCGATACGCAGTATTTT. Its protein is CASAIGGTGFDTQYF.

V usage is TRBV4-1 and J usage is TRBJ1-1; D remains unclear. Trimming pared 1 base from V and 1 base from J, leaving 7 bases between. Germline lookup yields CDR1 MGHRA and CDR2 YSYEKL. This CDR3 comprises 14 residues. The chain's CDR3 is CASSQAPTNTEAFF. CDR3 bases: TGCGCCAGCAGCCAAGCCCCGACGAACACTGAAGCTTTCTTT.

The J gene is TRBJ1-3, the V gene TRBV7-9, with unresolved D. V was cut by 0 bases and J by 0 bases, with 15 bases left in between. The CDR3 contains 18 residues. Germline V gives CDR1 SEHNR, CDR2 FQNEAQ (reference sequence). The CDR3 coding sequence is TGTGCCAGCAGCTTAGCCACAGCCCTGCTCTCCTCTGGAAACACCATATATTTT. It translates to CASSLATALLSSGNTIYF.